The 9 T cell receptor beta chains below all came from one sample that was sequenced in a study of blood T cell repertoires in COVID-19. Profiling relied on immunoSEQ multiplex PCR, and the TCRdb table lists in-frame clones only, not all of them. Of 320,000 or so clones in the sample, 85% are singletons; the top ten hold about 2%. The sequenced material came from PBMCs or T cells enriched from blood (not recorded which). All receptors come from a woman in her twenties or thirties who had been exposed to COVID-19.

The chain employs TRBV5-1 and TRBJ2-1; 7 positions agree with TRBD2. This CDR3 spans 15 amino acids. Germline trimming cut 0 bases from V and 9 bases from J; bases unmatched to any gene: 9. CDR1 is SGHRS, CDR2 YFSETQ, per germline. This chain's CDR3 is CASSLVAGALSEQFF. CDR3 DNA sequence: TGCGCCAGCAGCTTGGTGGCGGGAGCTTTGAGTGAGCAGTTCTTC.

The rearrangement uses TRBV19 and TRBJ1-1, with D perhaps matching TRBD1 (6 bases). This CDR3 has 13 residues. The V gene's germline CDR1 is LNHDA and CDR2 SQIVND (reference sequence). The ends were cut back, 7 bases at V and 5 bases at J, with 14 bases in the middle. The CDR3 protein is CASTFTGSTEAFF. In nucleotides, the CDR3 is TGTGCCAGTACATTTACAGGGAGTACTGAAGCTTTCTTT.

V is TRBV12-3 or TRBV12-4 and J is TRBJ1-1, with 8 bases identical to TRBD1. This CDR3 has 13 amino acids. Unmatched junction bases numbered 4, after V lost 6 bases and J lost 4 bases. The CDR3 coding sequence is TGTGCCAGCAGCAAGGACAGGGCCACTGAAGCTTTCTTT. Translating gives CASSKDRATEAFF.

The V gene is TRBV9, the J gene TRBJ2-1; D not certain. CDR1 is SGDLS, CDR2 YYNGEE, per germline. CDR3 length equals 13 residues. V gave up 6 bases and J gave up 6 bases, with 13 bases separating them. The DNA of the CDR3 is TGTGCCAGCAAAAACGGAGTCGGCAATGAGCAGTTCTTC. It codes for CASKNGVGNEQFF.

V is TRBV14 and J is TRBJ2-2; the match to TRBD2 covers 7 bases. Trimming cost V 4 bases and J 2 bases; bases outside gene matches: 7. The germline V gene encodes CDR1 SGHDN and CDR2 FVKESK. This CDR3 is 16 amino acids long. CDR3 in DNA: TGTGCCAGCAGCCCCTGGACGGGACTAAACACCGGGGAGCTGTTTTTT. Translation gives CASSPWTGLNTGELFF.

This sequence joins TRBV5-5 and TRBJ1-1; the match to TRBD1 covers 9 bases. Trimming removed 4 bases from V and 0 bases from J; junction bases left unmatched: 7. The CDR3 runs to 16 residues. Germline CDR1 SGHKS, CDR2 YYEKEE (reference sequence). CDR3 region: CASSAGQGLMNTEAFF. In nucleotides, the CDR3 is TGTGCCAGCAGCGCGGGACAGGGATTGATGAACACTGAAGCTTTCTTT. The variable domain in full, completed from reference TRBV5-5 and TRBJ1-1, reads DAGVTQSPTHLIKTRGQQVTLRCSPISGHKSVSWYQQVLGQGPQFIFQYYEKEERGRGNFPDRFSARQFPNYSSELNVNALLLGDSALYLCASSAGQGLMNTEAFFGQGTRLTVV.

This clone appeared a single time. The gene calls are TRBV4-1 and TRBJ1-5, with D uncertain. Germline values: CDR1 MGHRA, CDR2 YSYEKL. There are 13 residues in the CDR3. V was trimmed by 1 base and J by 8 bases, leaving 9 bases between them. CDR3: CASSQGRWEPQHF. In DNA, the CDR3 is TGCGCCAGCAGCCAAGGGAGGTGGGAGCCCCAGCATTTT.

The chain has TRBV3-1 (or the pseudogene TRBV3-2) and TRBJ2-7; 7 bases align to TRBD1. The CDR3 spans 14 residues. V gave up 4 bases and J gave up 5 bases; unmatched junction bases: 8. Germline CDR1 is LGHDT and CDR2 is YNNKEL (reference sequence). The chain's CDR3 is CASSRIDRVHEQYF. CDR3 bases: TGTGCCAGCAGCCGAATCGACAGGGTCCACGAGCAGTACTTC.

A word on this clone: Other nucleotide sequences in the sample specify the same CDR3. The chain is built from TRBV27 and TRBJ1-5, with D uncertain. Germline CDR1 MNHEY, CDR2 SMNVEV (reference sequence). The V gene lost 3 bases and the J gene lost 0 bases, with 6 bases spanning the gap. This CDR3 is built from 14 residues. In nucleotides, the CDR3 is TGTGCCAGCAGTTTGTCGCGTAGCAATCAGCCCCAGCATTTT. Its translation: CASSLSRSNQPQHF.